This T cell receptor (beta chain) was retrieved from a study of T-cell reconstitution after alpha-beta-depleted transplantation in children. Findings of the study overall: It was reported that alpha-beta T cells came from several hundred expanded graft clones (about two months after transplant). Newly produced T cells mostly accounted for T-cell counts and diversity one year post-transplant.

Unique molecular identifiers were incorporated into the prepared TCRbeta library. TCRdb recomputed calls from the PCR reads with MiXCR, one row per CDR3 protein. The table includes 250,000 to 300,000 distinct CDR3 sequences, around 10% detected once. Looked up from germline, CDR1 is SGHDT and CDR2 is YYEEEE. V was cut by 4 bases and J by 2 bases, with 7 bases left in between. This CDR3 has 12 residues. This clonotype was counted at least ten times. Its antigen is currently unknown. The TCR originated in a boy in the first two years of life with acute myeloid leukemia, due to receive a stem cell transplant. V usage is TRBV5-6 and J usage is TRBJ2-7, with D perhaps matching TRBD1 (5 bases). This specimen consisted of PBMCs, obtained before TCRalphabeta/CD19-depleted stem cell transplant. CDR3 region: CASSRTTYEQYF. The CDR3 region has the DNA TGTGCCAGCAGCCGGACAACCTACGAGCAGTACTTC. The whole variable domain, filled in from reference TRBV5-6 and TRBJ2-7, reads DAGVTQSPTHLIKTRGQQVTLRCSPKSGHDTVSWYQQALGQGPQFIFQYYEEEERQRGNFPDRFSGHQFPNYSSELNVNALLLGDSALYLCASSRTTYEQYFGPGTRLTVT.